The text below deals with one T cell receptor beta chain. Its antigen is unknown. The record has no base qualities; no much larger clone is one base away. The cohort was made up of 500 to 850 healthy bone marrow donors. At the time of sampling, every cohort member was nominally healthy, though immune exposures that went unrecorded were likely present. The donor was CMV seronegative and was included in the group of under 450 seronegative cohort members. A peripheral blood sample was collected from each donor, and TCR beta sequencing was performed on peripheral blood mononuclear cells. The Qiagen DNeasy Blood Extraction Kit was used to extract genomic DNA from the blood cell samples. This sample is part of a study of cytomegalovirus exposure and HLA in healthy donors (dated by TCRdb to the late 2010s). Looking at the study overall: An earlier analysis of roughly 500 of the donors reported 276 Gb of sequence data and around 120 million unique TCR beta sequences obtained from 150 million to 200 million T cells. Roughly 300 gigabases of sequencing data and 91 million or so unique TCR sequences made up an early release that covered fewer than 650 HLA-typed donors. Of the roughly 400 genotyped donors, approximately 80% fell in the genetic ancestry cluster associated with self-reported Caucasian donors. The study aimed to test whether cataloging public T cell receptors could reveal signatures of past pathogen exposure. The study profiled the T cell repertoires of more than 500 subjects by immunosequencing and related them to cytomegalovirus serostatus. Along with the approximately 700-subject first cohort, a separate validation cohort of over a hundred different subjects was used. The study combined high-throughput TCR immunosequencing, statistical association of individual TCRs with disease status, and machine learning to predict cytomegalovirus infection status. A later analysis re-analyzed previously published TCR beta repertoires from 666 donors and added high-resolution HLA genotyping to study TCR occurrence patterns. The later analysis used no new phenotypic data to find candidate immune exposures, relying instead on TCR beta sequences and their occurrence across donors. In an earlier analysis of roughly 600 of the donors, high-throughput TCR beta sequencing was used to judge whether each TCR beta V gene segment behaved as functional or pseudogenic. Donor age, sex, ethnicity and CMV serostatus were collected together with the repertoire data. A later genetic analysis took genome-wide SNP genotypes for about three fifths of the roughly 700 donors and used that subset as a discovery cohort. Every discovery cohort repertoire had been produced on one sequencing platform. Class I and class II HLA loci were covered by the typing at four-digit resolution. Typing coverage differed by locus: A, B, C, DRB1 and DQB1 were typed in about 620-640 donors, DQA1 in 522, DPA1 in some 610, and DPB1 in around 490. Several DR-DQ haplotypes were treated as single units for association and clustering because of strong linkage in the cohort. On average, around 240,000 unique TCR beta nucleotide sequences were sequenced per donor among a few hundred genotyped donors of the cohort, with roughly a sixth of those sequences being non-productive.

Overall study outcomes, separate from this receptor: In an earlier analysis of over 550 of the donors, most TCR beta V segments were observed in productive rearrangements about 87% or about 30% of the time, broadly matching IMGT annotations. The classifier was reported to diagnose cytomegalovirus status with high specificity and sensitivity in both the original and validation cohorts. The earlier analysis of some 540 of the donors excluded roughly 16 rarely observed V segments, including chromosome 9 orphons, because counts were too low. In this cohort, only TCR beta chains were sequenced, and detectable features were limited by the absence of alpha or paired-chain data. It was suggested by the authors that the approach could potentially be generalized to other disease states and immunological phenotypes. Most TCR sequences were seen in very few donors, while some public TCRs were found in many individuals. A group of highly shared sequence variants was considered likely to be a technical artifact of the sequencing pipeline. When HLA alleles, especially DR and DQ, strongly co-occurred, attributing TCR associations to individual alleles was difficult. Correlated functional status among segregating V segments might reflect linkage disequilibrium, but an unknown experimental factor could not be ruled out. The study gave a list of about 170 TCR beta chains associated with cytomegalovirus. Compared with the approximately 600-donor mean, donors in an Asian-associated ancestry cluster had fewer N-insertions in productive TCRs, according to a later genetic analysis. In a later analysis, the rate of TCR association differed among HLA loci, with DRB1 alleles having the most associated TCRs and HLA-C alleles having the fewest. A later analysis found that most CMV-associated TCR beta chains appeared HLA-restricted, with HLA associations seemingly driven largely by CMV exposure. A later analysis associated some 17,000 TCR beta sequences with specific HLA alleles at a false discovery rate of 0.05. A few of the identified cytomegalovirus-associated TCR beta chains were confirmed in vitro to be specific for cytomegalovirus antigens. Compared with equally common non-associated chains, HLA-associated TCR beta chains in a later analysis were more clonally expanded and had lower generation probabilities. A further reported finding was that TCR beta sequences accurately predicted the HLA-A and HLA-B alleles for most subjects in the first cohort. Because HLA typing was unavailable for some donors at each locus, only the typed subset was used in association tests. According to a later analysis, parvovirus B19, influenza, CMV and Epstein-Barr virus appeared linked to several top co-occurrence clusters. The presence/absence analyses assumed that sequencing depth was roughly uniform across donors, and that assumption may not be true. For the cohort, immune exposure information was limited to CMV serostatus. Some IMGT-functional V segments, including TRBV6-2 and TRBV6-3, could not be distinguished by the 87-base-pair reads and were therefore excluded. V-gene and J-gene trimming of TCR beta chains was associated with a missense DCLRE1C variant in a later genetic analysis, and the association was replicated in an independent cohort.

The CDR3 holds 11 amino acids from the cysteine to the phenylalanine. Only CDR3 DNA is held: 33 bases, read in frame from base 1. V loses 5 bases of germline sequence and J loses 7 bases, and the interval between the two ends is 9 bases. Based on the germline V gene (reference sequence), the CDR1 and CDR2 sequences are GTSNPN and SVGIG. Library method: the immunoSEQ multiplex PCR assay. The multiplex PCR relied on a mix of 60 forward primers for TCR Vbeta segments and 13 reverse primers for TCR Jbeta segments. Amplification of the CDR3 region of rearranged TCR beta genes was performed with a multiplex PCR assay on genomic DNA. On the Illumina HiSeq System, the amplified TCR beta libraries were sequenced as 87-base-pair reads. On the study's bioinformatics: A later analysis tallied roughly 78 million unique TCR beta chains across the 666 repertoires, and about 10 million of those chains were shared by two or more donors. Raw reads were error-corrected and collapsed into unique sequences with a nearest-neighbor algorithm that merged closely related sequences to remove PCR and sequencing errors. CDR3 sequences were aligned to IMGT reference sequences to assign V, D and J gene segments. For a sequence to be retained, a match of at least six nucleotides to both a V gene segment and a J gene segment was required. A rearrangement was called productive if the CDR3 had no stop codons and remained in frame with V and J, and every other rearrangement was called non-productive. Following IMGT convention, CDR3 was defined as the stretch from the second conserved V-encoded cysteine to the conserved J-encoded phenylalanine. In an earlier analysis of approximately 500 of the donors, sequences lacking an unambiguous match to a single V gene segment were excluded. In an earlier analysis of several hundred of the donors, V segments were called functional above 56.7% productive rearrangements and were called segregating when the between-donor standard deviation exceeded 5%. To diagnose cytomegalovirus status from the catalog of TCR beta chain sequences, a statistical classification framework was built. In a later analysis, V and J genes were assigned by comparing TCR nucleotide sequences against IMGT/GENE-DB human TR gene sequences. Using the TCRdist pipeline, a later analysis assigned CDR3 sequences along with most-parsimonious VDJ recombination scenarios. In a later analysis, each TCR beta chain was defined by its CDR3 amino acid sequence together with its V-gene family, and reads lacking a unique V-gene family were excluded. In a later analysis, 500 to 650 highly shared, low-generation-probability nucleotide sequences were removed to address suspected cross-contamination and a sequencing artifact. For each public chain, a later analysis derived a clonal expansion index from normalized ranks of inferred template counts within each repertoire. In a later analysis, generation probabilities were computed using a VDJ recombination model fitted to out-of-frame rearrangements, and the results were checked against IGoR. In a later analysis, TCR-TCR, TCR-HLA and TCR-CMV co-occurrence was scored with hypergeometric tests, and a repertoire-size bias correction was applied to TCR pairs. False discovery rates were estimated in a later analysis by permuting HLA or CMV assignments 20 times. A later analysis grouped co-occurring TCRs with DBSCAN, adding TCRdist sequence similarity when clustering within HLA-allele-positive subsets. Co-occurrence clustering excluded repertoires with fewer than 30,000 or more than 120,000 public chains, plus five with anomalous nucleotide sharing. This immuneACCESS table, as held by TCRdb, lists in-frame sequences with V and J called but not all clones. Of the missing ones, under half trace to an unresolved V gene in checked studies; the others have no known cause. That table supplies the V and J calls and clone size; D and trimming were determined from the DNA. The sample contains over 100,000 clones, approximately 65% of them found a single time. More than 1.5% of the sample is in the top ten clones.

The sequencing input was PBMCs. This TCR came from a man younger than 35 in good health and CMV-seronegative. The chain joins TRBV30 to TRBJ2-1; the D region possibly corresponds to TRBD1 (5 bases align). The CDR3 reads as follows: CAWDDRNEQFF. The DNA sequence is as follows: TGTGCCTGGGACGACAGAAATGAGCAGTTCTTC.